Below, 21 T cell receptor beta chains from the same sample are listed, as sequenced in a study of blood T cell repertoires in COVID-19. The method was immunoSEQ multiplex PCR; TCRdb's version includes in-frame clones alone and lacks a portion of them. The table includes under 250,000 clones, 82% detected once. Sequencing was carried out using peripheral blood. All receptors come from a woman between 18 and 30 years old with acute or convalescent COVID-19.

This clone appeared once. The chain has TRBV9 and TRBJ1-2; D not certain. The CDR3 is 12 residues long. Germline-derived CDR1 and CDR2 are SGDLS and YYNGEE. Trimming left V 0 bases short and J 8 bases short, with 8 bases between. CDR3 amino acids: CASSVATSGYTF. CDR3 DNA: TGTGCCAGCAGCGTAGCTACGTCGGGCTACACCTTC.

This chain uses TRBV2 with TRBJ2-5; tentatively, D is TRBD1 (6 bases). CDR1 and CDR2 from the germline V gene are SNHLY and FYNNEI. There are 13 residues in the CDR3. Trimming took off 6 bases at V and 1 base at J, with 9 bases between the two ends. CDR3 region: CASRDSFQETQYF. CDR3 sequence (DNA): TGTGCCAGCAGGGACAGCTTCCAAGAGACCCAGTACTTC.

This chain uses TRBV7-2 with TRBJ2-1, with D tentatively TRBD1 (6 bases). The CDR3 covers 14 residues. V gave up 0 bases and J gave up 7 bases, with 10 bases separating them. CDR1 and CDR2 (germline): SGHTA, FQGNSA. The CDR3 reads CASSLAGAKNEQFF. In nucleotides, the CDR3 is TGTGCCAGCAGCTTAGCGGGGGCGAAGAATGAGCAGTTCTTC. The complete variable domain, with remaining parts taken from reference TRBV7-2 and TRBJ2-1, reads GAGVSQSPSNKVTEKGKDVELRCDPISGHTALYWYRQSLGQGLEFLIYFQGNSAPDKSGLPSDRFSAERTGGSVSTLTIQRTQQEDSAVYLCASSLAGAKNEQFFGPGTRLTVL.

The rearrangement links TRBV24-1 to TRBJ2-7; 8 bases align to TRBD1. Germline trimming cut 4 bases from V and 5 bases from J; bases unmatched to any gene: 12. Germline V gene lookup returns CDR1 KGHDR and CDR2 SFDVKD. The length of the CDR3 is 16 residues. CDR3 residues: CATSDTEGQGPHEQYF. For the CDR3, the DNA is TGTGCCACCAGTGACACAGAAGGACAGGGCCCCCACGAGCAGTACTTC.

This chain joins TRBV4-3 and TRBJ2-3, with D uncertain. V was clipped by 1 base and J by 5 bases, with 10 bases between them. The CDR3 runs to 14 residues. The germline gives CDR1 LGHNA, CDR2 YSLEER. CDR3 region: CASSQAISVDTQYF. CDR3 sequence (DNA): TGCGCCAGCAGCCAAGCAATCAGCGTAGATACGCAGTATTTT.

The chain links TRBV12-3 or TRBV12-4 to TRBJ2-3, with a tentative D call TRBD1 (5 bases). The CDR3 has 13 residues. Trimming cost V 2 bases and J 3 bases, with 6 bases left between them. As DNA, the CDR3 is TGTGCCAGCAGTTTAAGGGGTACAGATACGCAGTATTTT. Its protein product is CASSLRGTDTQYF.

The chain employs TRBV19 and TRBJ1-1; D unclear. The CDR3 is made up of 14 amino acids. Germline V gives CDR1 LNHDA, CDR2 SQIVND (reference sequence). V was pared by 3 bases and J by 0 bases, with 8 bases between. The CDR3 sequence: CASSIRGLNTEAFF. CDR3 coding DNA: TGTGCCAGTAGTATCCGGGGTTTGAACACTGAAGCTTTCTTT.

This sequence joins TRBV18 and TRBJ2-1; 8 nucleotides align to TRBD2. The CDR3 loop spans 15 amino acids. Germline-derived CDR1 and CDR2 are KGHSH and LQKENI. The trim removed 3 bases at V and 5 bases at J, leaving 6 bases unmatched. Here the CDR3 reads CASSPLAGGHNEQFF. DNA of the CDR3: TGTGCCAGCTCACCCCTGGCGGGAGGCCACAATGAGCAGTTCTTC.

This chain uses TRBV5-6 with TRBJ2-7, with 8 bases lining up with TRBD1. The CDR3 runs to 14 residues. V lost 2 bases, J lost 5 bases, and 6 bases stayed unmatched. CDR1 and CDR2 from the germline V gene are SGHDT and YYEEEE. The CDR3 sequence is CASSFRTGRDEQYF. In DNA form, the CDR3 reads TGTGCCAGCAGCTTCCGGACAGGGCGCGACGAGCAGTACTTC. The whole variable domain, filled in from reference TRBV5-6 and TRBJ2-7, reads DAGVTQSPTHLIKTRGQQVTLRCSPKSGHDTVSWYQQALGQGPQFIFQYYEEEERQRGNFPDRFSGHQFPNYSSELNVNALLLGDSALYLCASSFRTGRDEQYFGPGTRLTVT.

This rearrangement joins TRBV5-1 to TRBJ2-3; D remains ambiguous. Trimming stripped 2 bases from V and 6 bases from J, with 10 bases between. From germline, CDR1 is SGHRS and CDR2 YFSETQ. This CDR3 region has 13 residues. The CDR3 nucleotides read TGCGCCAGCAGCTTCCCTGGAGAGGATACGCAGTATTTT. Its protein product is CASSFPGEDTQYF.

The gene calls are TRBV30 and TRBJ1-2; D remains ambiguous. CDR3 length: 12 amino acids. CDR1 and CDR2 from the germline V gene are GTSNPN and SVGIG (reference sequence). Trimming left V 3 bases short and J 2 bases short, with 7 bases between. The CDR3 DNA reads TGTGCCTGGAGGGGCGGGAACTATGGCTACACCTTC. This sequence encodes CAWRGGNYGYTF.

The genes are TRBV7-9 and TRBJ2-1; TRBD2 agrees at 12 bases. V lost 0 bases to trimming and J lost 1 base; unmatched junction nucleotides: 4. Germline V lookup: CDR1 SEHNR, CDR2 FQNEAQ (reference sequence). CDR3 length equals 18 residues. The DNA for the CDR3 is TGTGCCAGCAGCTTAGCACTAGCGGGAGGAAGTTCCTACAATGAGCAGTTCTTC. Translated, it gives CASSLALAGGSSYNEQFF.

CDR3 in amino acids: CASSLQGTGELFF. The DNA for the CDR3 is TGCGCCAGCAGTCTTCAGGGGACCGGGGAGCTGTTTTTT. The chain has TRBV5-1 and TRBJ2-2; TRBD1 is a possible D gene (6 bases). CDR3 length equals 13 residues. Trimming took off 5 bases at V and 5 bases at J, with 10 bases between the two ends. CDR1 and CDR2 from the germline V gene are SGHRS and YFSETQ. The whole variable domain, filled in from reference TRBV5-1 and TRBJ2-2, reads KAGVTQTPRYLIKTRGQQVTLSCSPISGHRSVSWYQQTPGQGLQFLFEYFSETQRNKGNFPGRFSGRQFSNSRSEMNVSTLELGDSALYLCASSLQGTGELFFGEGSRLTVL.

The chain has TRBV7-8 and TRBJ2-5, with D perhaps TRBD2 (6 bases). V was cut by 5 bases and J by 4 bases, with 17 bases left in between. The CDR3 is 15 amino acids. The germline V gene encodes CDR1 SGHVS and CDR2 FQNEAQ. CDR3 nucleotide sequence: TGTGCCAGCAGCGCTGGCCCGGGACTTCCAGAGACCCAGTACTTC. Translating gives CASSAGPGLPETQYF.

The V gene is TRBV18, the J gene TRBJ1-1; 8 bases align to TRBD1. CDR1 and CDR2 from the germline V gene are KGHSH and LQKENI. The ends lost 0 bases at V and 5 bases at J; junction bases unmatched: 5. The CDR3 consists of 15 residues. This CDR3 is CASSPPSQGVTEAFF. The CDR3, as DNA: TGTGCCAGCTCACCACCATCACAGGGGGTGACTGAAGCTTTCTTT.

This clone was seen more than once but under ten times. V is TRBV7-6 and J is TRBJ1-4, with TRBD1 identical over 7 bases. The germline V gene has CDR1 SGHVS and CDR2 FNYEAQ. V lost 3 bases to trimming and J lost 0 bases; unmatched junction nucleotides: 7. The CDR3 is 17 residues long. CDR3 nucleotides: TGTGCCAGCAGCTTCTGGACAGGCGGGTCAACTAATGAAAAACTGTTTTTT. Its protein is CASSFWTGGSTNEKLFF.

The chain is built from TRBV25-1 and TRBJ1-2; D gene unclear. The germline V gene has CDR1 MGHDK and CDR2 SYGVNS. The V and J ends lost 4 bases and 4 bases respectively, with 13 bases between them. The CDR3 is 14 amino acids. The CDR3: CASSATSVTYGYTF. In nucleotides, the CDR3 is TGTGCCAGCAGTGCTACCTCGGTAACCTATGGCTACACCTTC.

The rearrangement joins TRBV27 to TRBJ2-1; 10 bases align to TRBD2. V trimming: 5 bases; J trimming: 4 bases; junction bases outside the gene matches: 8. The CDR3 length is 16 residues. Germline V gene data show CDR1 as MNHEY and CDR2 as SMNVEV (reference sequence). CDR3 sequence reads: CASSPKRTSGYNEQFF. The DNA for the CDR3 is TGTGCCAGCAGTCCAAAACGGACTAGCGGATACAATGAGCAGTTCTTC.

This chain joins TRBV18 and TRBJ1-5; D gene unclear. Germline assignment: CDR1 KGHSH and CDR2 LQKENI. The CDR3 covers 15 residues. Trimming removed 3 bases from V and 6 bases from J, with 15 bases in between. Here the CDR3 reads CASSPNDGSGQPQHF. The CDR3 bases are TGTGCCAGCTCACCCAACGACGGGTCGGGTCAGCCCCAGCATTTT.

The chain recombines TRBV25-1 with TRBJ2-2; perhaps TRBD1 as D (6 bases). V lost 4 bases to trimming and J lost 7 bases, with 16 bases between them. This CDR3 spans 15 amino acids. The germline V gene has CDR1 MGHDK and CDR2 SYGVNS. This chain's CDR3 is CASSGETGLVGELFF. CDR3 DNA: TGTGCCAGCAGTGGCGAAACAGGGTTGGTCGGGGAGCTGTTTTTT.

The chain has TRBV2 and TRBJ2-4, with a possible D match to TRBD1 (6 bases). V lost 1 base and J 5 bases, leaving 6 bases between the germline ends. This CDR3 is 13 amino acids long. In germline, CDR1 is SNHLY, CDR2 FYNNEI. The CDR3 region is CASSEGTENIQYF. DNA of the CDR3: TGTGCCAGCAGTGAAGGGACAGAAAACATTCAGTACTTC.